These T cell receptor beta chains were read from a single sample in a study of identical twins. TCRdb fed the 5' RACE reads into MiXCR, producing one record per CDR3 protein. The repertoire holds roughly 250,000 distinct CDR3 sequences, with roughly an eighth as singletons. Sequencing was carried out using memory (CD45RO+) T cells sorted from blood. Receptors originate from a woman between 18 and 30 years old in good health. Each CDR3 is given with its conserved first and last residue. Fields, in order: J gene, D gene, clone size, V gene, CDR3 DNA, CDR3 protein. The D gene is left open where the match is weak. Size is omitted from some rows. Given values are once, few, many or a class for expanded clones.

TRBJ2-2 | TRBD2 | few | TRBV4-3 | TGCGCCAGCAGCCATTTCCGACCCGGGACTAGCGGGGGACTGTCCGGGGAGCTGTTTTTT | CASSHFRPGTSGGLSGELFF
TRBJ1-5 | . | . | TRBV29-1 | TGCAGCGTTGATCTTGGGGGCAATCAGCCCCAGCATTTT | CSVDLGGNQPQHF
TRBJ2-1 | TRBD2 | many | TRBV13 | TGTGCCAGCAGCTCGCGGGGGAGACCCAATGAGCAGTTCTTC | CASSSRGRPNEQFF
TRBJ1-3 | . | . | TRBV7-2 | TGTGCCAGCAGCCTAGGGTCTGTAACTGGAAACACCATATATTTT | CASSLGSVTGNTIYF
TRBJ2-3 | TRBD2 | . | TRBV9 | TGTGCCAGCAGCGTGACTAGCGGGAGATCCCCAGATACGCAGTATTTT | CASSVTSGRSPDTQYF
TRBJ2-7 | TRBD2 | . | TRBV25-1 | TGTGCCAGCAGTGGATCTAGCGGGAGTTACGAGCAGTACTTC | CASSGSSGSYEQYF
TRBJ1-1 | TRBD1 | few | TRBV6-5 | TGTGCCAGCAGTTACCCCCTACAGGGGCCGGACACTGAAGCTTTCTTT | CASSYPLQGPDTEAFF
TRBJ2-2 | TRBD1 | . | TRBV5-1 | TGCGCCAGCAGCGCAACAGGGGGCACCGGGGAGCTGTTTTTT | CASSATGGTGELFF
TRBJ1-1 | . | many | TRBV5-5 | TGTGCCAGCAGCGCTTACACTGAAGCTTTCTTT | CASSAYTEAFF
TRBJ2-2 | . | few | TRBV5-1 | TGCGCCAGCAACCCACTAAGCGATGACACCGGGGAGCTGTTTTTT | CASNPLSDDTGELFF
TRBJ2-5 | TRBD1 | few | TRBV18 | TGTGCCAGCTCAGGACCACAGGGGGCGCGAGAGACCCAGTACTTC | CASSGPQGARETQYF
TRBJ2-2 | TRBD2 | . | TRBV9 | TGTGCCAGCAAACTAGCGCCAAACACCGGGGAGCTGTTTTTT | CASKLAPNTGELFF
TRBJ1-6 | TRBD1 | . | TRBV7-2 | TGTGCCAGCAGCTTAGAGTACAGGGGAAATTCACCCCTCCACTTT | CASSLEYRGNSPLHF
TRBJ2-1 | TRBD2 | . | TRBV9 | TGTGCCAGCAGCCGACCAAGCGGGAAGAATGAGCAGTTCTTC | CASSRPSGKNEQFF
TRBJ1-1 | . | . | TRBV6-6 | TGTGCCAGCAGTGCTGACCTGAGAACTGAAGCTTTCTTT | CASSADLRTEAFF
TRBJ2-1 | TRBD2 | few | TRBV12-3/TRBV12-4 | TGTGCCAGCAGTTTAGGGACTAGCGGGGGGCCTCAGTTCTTC | CASSLGTSGGPQFF
TRBJ1-1 | . | . | TRBV5-6 | TGTGCCAGCAGCCCCGGAGGTAGCATAATCATCCATTTCTTT | CASSPGGSIIIHFF